A single count supports the clone carrying this T cell receptor beta chain. The sample belongs to a study of blood T cell repertoires in COVID-19. Whole-study context: The samples span acute and convalescent COVID-19 from the United States, Italy and Spain.

Germline values: CDR1 LGHNA, CDR2 YSLEER. With 0 bases clipped from V and 5 bases from J, the junction kept 9 bases outside the gene matches. CDR3 length equals 16 residues. The table came from immunoSEQ multiplex PCR; TCRdb's copy has only in-frame clones and leaves some out. Altogether under 350,000 clones are present, roughly 89% being singletons, with the ten largest covering around 1.9%. Sequenced input: peripheral blood. This receptor was identified in a woman aged 30 to 39 with COVID-19, enrolled during active disease. The rearrangement joins TRBV4-3 to TRBJ1-1, with 7 bases fitting TRBD1. CDR3 protein: CASSQDSDREVTEAFF. The CDR3 DNA reads as TGCGCCAGCAGCCAAGATAGCGACAGGGAGGTTACTGAAGCTTTCTTT.